These T cell receptor beta chains were read from a single sample in a study of tumor-infiltrating lymphocytes in localized non-small cell lung cancer. Sequencing was performed with immunoSEQ multiplex PCR; in TCRdb, only in-frame clones are kept and a portion is missing. This sample has 15,000 or so clones; over 75% occur once, and the top ten carry about 3.5%. What was sequenced was uninvolved lung tissue not adjacent to the tumor. Every receptor here comes from a human donor with non-small cell lung cancer. The CDR3 runs from the conserved cysteine through the conserved F or W. D genes are given only for firm matches. Clone size is stated in some rows and not others, as once, few, many or a class when expanded.

d_call: TRBD2
clone_size: -
v_call: TRBV2
j_call: TRBJ2-5
cdr3_aa: CASSRGLAELRAQYF
cdr3_nt: TGTGCCAGCAGTAGGGGACTAGCGGAGCTAAGGGCCCAGTACTTC

d_call: TRBD1
clone_size: once
v_call: TRBV28
j_call: TRBJ2-1
cdr3_aa: CASSTESTGAGNEQFF
cdr3_nt: TGTGCCAGCAGTACCGAATCGACAGGGGCGGGGAATGAGCAGTTCTTC

d_call: TRBD2
clone_size: -
v_call: TRBV30
j_call: TRBJ2-4
cdr3_aa: CASQGGQGHGTSGRVNIQYF
cdr3_nt: TGTGCCTCCCAGGGGGGGCAGGGCCACGGGACTAGCGGGAGGGTAAACATTCAGTACTTC

d_call: -
clone_size: -
v_call: TRBV5-1
j_call: TRBJ1-2
cdr3_aa: CASSDNYYGYTF
cdr3_nt: TGCGCCAGCAGCGACAACTACTATGGCTACACCTTC

d_call: -
clone_size: once
v_call: TRBV5-6
j_call: TRBJ2-3
cdr3_aa: CASSLGSLARRSTDTQYF
cdr3_nt: TGTGCCAGCAGCTTGGGTTCGCTAGCGAGGAGGAGCACAGATACGCAGTATTTT

d_call: -
clone_size: -
v_call: TRBV11-2
j_call: TRBJ1-4
cdr3_aa: CASSLGGGNEKLFF
cdr3_nt: TGTGCCAGCAGCTTAGGAGGCGGGAATGAAAAACTGTTTTTT

d_call: -
clone_size: -
v_call: TRBV30
j_call: TRBJ2-7
cdr3_aa: CAWARTDDPYEQYF
cdr3_nt: TGTGCCTGGGCCCGGACAGACGATCCCTACGAGCAGTACTTC

d_call: TRBD1
clone_size: -
v_call: TRBV19
j_call: TRBJ1-6
cdr3_aa: CARLGTGNSPLHF
cdr3_nt: TGTGCCAGACTCGGGACAGGGAATTCACCCCTCCACTTT

d_call: -
clone_size: -
v_call: TRBV2
j_call: TRBJ1-1
cdr3_aa: CASSGQGMNTEAFF
cdr3_nt: TGTGCCAGCAGTGGGCAGGGTATGAACACTGAAGCTTTCTTT

d_call: -
clone_size: -
v_call: TRBV7-9
j_call: TRBJ2-6
cdr3_aa: CASSKKTGELSGANVLTF
cdr3_nt: TGTGCCAGCAGCAAAAAGACAGGCGAGCTCTCTGGGGCCAACGTCCTGACTTTC

d_call: -
clone_size: -
v_call: TRBV21-1
j_call: TRBJ2-3
cdr3_aa: CASSTRQGARTDTQYF
cdr3_nt: TGTGCCAGCAGCACAAGACAGGGGGCAAGGACAGATACGCAGTATTTT

d_call: TRBD1
clone_size: -
v_call: TRBV5-4
j_call: TRBJ1-4
cdr3_aa: CASSWGTGGEKLFF
cdr3_nt: TGTGCCAGCAGCTGGGGGACAGGTGGGGAAAAACTGTTTTTT

d_call: -
clone_size: -
v_call: TRBV9
j_call: TRBJ1-2
cdr3_aa: CASSVAPADGYTF
cdr3_nt: TGTGCCAGCAGCGTGGCACCGGCGGATGGCTACACCTTC

d_call: -
clone_size: -
v_call: TRBV30
j_call: TRBJ2-6
cdr3_aa: CAFGAAGANVLTF
cdr3_nt: TGTGCCTTCGGGGCTGCCGGGGCCAACGTCCTGACTTTC

d_call: -
clone_size: -
v_call: TRBV7-8
j_call: TRBJ1-5
cdr3_aa: CASSLSGGLQPQHF
cdr3_nt: TGTGCCAGCAGCTTATCTGGGGGGCTTCAGCCCCAGCATTTT

d_call: -
clone_size: -
v_call: TRBV25-1
j_call: TRBJ2-3
cdr3_aa: CASSGPYGGGDTQYF
cdr3_nt: TGTGCCAGCAGTGGTCCCTACGGTGGAGGAGATACGCAGTATTTT

d_call: -
clone_size: few
v_call: TRBV30
j_call: TRBJ1-1
cdr3_aa: CAFREGIMNTEAFF
cdr3_nt: TGTGCCTTCCGGGAGGGGATCATGAACACTGAAGCTTTCTTT

d_call: -
clone_size: -
v_call: TRBV29-1
j_call: TRBJ2-3
cdr3_aa: CIVRGPYTDTQYF
cdr3_nt: TGCATCGTCAGGGGACCCTACACAGATACGCAGTATTTT

d_call: -
clone_size: -
v_call: TRBV19
j_call: TRBJ2-1
cdr3_aa: CASSSTMYNEQFF
cdr3_nt: TGTGCCAGTAGTTCAACTATGTACAATGAGCAGTTCTTC

d_call: -
clone_size: -
v_call: TRBV2
j_call: TRBJ2-7
cdr3_aa: CAGGGEGTLSYEQYF
cdr3_nt: TGTGCCGGCGGCGGTGAGGGTACCCTCTCCTACGAGCAGTACTTC

d_call: -
clone_size: -
v_call: TRBV9
j_call: TRBJ1-2
cdr3_aa: CASSRAGFGGYTF
cdr3_nt: TGTGCCAGCAGCCGGGCGGGTTTCGGGGGCTACACCTTC

d_call: TRBD1
clone_size: -
v_call: TRBV6-1
j_call: TRBJ2-7
cdr3_aa: CASTLDRGISYEQYF
cdr3_nt: TGTGCCAGCACCCTAGACAGGGGGATCTCCTACGAGCAGTACTTC

d_call: -
clone_size: -
v_call: TRBV7-7
j_call: TRBJ2-7
cdr3_aa: CASNPFLGRETYEQYF
cdr3_nt: TGTGCTAGCAACCCCTTCTTGGGCAGGGAGACATACGAGCAGTACTTC

d_call: TRBD2
clone_size: -
v_call: TRBV30
j_call: TRBJ2-1
cdr3_aa: CAWSRKYSGMRANEQFF
cdr3_nt: TGTGCCTGGAGTCGGAAATATAGCGGGATGCGGGCCAATGAGCAGTTCTTC

d_call: -
clone_size: -
v_call: TRBV5-1
j_call: TRBJ1-2
cdr3_aa: CASSLTIGSGGSDYGYTF
cdr3_nt: TGCGCCAGCAGCTTGACTATTGGGTCGGGGGGATCCGACTATGGCTACACCTTC

d_call: TRBD1
clone_size: -
v_call: TRBV6-1
j_call: TRBJ1-6
cdr3_aa: CASTWTGNNSPLHF
cdr3_nt: TGTGCCAGCACTTGGACAGGGAATAATTCACCCCTCCACTTT

d_call: TRBD1
clone_size: -
v_call: TRBV5-4
j_call: TRBJ2-4
cdr3_aa: CASSYRTGTKNIQYF
cdr3_nt: TGTGCCAGCAGCTACCGGACAGGGACCAAAAACATTCAGTACTTC

d_call: -
clone_size: -
v_call: TRBV6-5
j_call: TRBJ2-2
cdr3_aa: CASSWVGGTGELFF
cdr3_nt: TGTGCCAGCAGTTGGGTGGGAGGCACCGGGGAGCTGTTTTTT

d_call: -
clone_size: -
v_call: TRBV5-1
j_call: TRBJ1-1
cdr3_aa: CASSLGAGRLNTEAFF
cdr3_nt: TGCGCCAGCAGCTTGGGGGCAGGGAGGTTGAACACTGAAGCTTTCTTT